Listed below are T cell receptor beta chains from one sample, sequenced in a study of CD8 T cells in ankylosing spondylitis. TCRdb reprocessed the 5' RACE reads with MiXCR, giving one entry per CDR3 protein. Of about 240,000 distinct CDR3 sequences listed, around 7.8% are singletons. The sample taken for sequencing was blood, either unsorted or a sorted T cell fraction (not recorded which). The receptors stem from a male donor with ankylosing spondylitis or in good health (not recorded which). CDR3s leave out the opening cysteine and the closing phenylalanine or tryptophan. Each record gives: CDR3 protein, clone size, J gene, V gene. Not every row has a clone size; where given, it reads once, few, many or a size class.

CDR3: ASSLVAGDPYEQY
size: -
J: TRBJ2-7
V: TRBV7-2

CDR3: ASSSSGGSAETQY
size: -
J: TRBJ2-5
V: TRBV7-9

CDR3: ASSPSIEAF
size: -
J: TRBJ1-1
V: TRBV12-3/TRBV12-4

CDR3: ASSLAGTEQF
size: many
J: TRBJ2-1
V: TRBV7-3

CDR3: ASSLERVDTQY
size: few
J: TRBJ2-3
V: TRBV5-4

CDR3: ASSKGLAGYNEQF
size: many
J: TRBJ2-1
V: TRBV7-3

CDR3: ASSTGQGVTGELF
size: many
J: TRBJ2-2
V: TRBV5-6

CDR3: ASSEGTGANSNQPQH
size: many
J: TRBJ1-5
V: TRBV5-1

CDR3: AISSTVTSTDTQY
size: -
J: TRBJ2-3
V: TRBV10-3

CDR3: SVTVKGYGYT
size: many
J: TRBJ1-2
V: TRBV20-1

CDR3: SVEVRTRVSTDTQY
size: -
J: TRBJ2-3
V: TRBV29-1

CDR3: AWAGQGNEQF
size: -
J: TRBJ2-1
V: TRBV30

CDR3: SARDPTTDTQY
size: many
J: TRBJ2-3
V: TRBV20-1

CDR3: ASSLGSGKAGNTIY
size: many
J: TRBJ1-3
V: TRBV12-3/TRBV12-4

CDR3: ASSRIAGEDTQY
size: -
J: TRBJ2-3
V: TRBV7-3

CDR3: SVGTTRMNTEAF
size: many
J: TRBJ1-1
V: TRBV29-1

CDR3: ASTPGGKSYNEQF
size: many
J: TRBJ2-1
V: TRBV4-3

CDR3: ASSFLTSGGADEQF
size: many
J: TRBJ2-1
V: TRBV27

CDR3: ASSLAVAGNNEQF
size: many
J: TRBJ2-1
V: TRBV5-1

CDR3: ASSLAGAPTQY
size: -
J: TRBJ2-3
V: TRBV7-2

CDR3: SAKTPTSTDTQY
size: many
J: TRBJ2-3
V: TRBV20-1

CDR3: SARAGDRNTEAF
size: many
J: TRBJ1-1
V: TRBV20-1

CDR3: ATSRDAQGGGYT
size: -
J: TRBJ1-2
V: TRBV15

CDR3: ASSLTPGSGQPQH
size: many
J: TRBJ1-5
V: TRBV7-2

CDR3: ASTSSGANTGELF
size: few
J: TRBJ2-2
V: TRBV7-2

CDR3: ASSSPGDTTDTQY
size: many
J: TRBJ2-3
V: TRBV27

CDR3: ASGGTATYEQY
size: few
J: TRBJ2-7
V: TRBV12-3/TRBV12-4

CDR3: ASTYARGTQY
size: many
J: TRBJ2-5
V: TRBV3-1

CDR3: ASSVSTGSGNTIY
size: many
J: TRBJ1-3
V: TRBV6-1

CDR3: ASSSGQGAVEQY
size: -
J: TRBJ2-7
V: TRBV18

CDR3: ASKNQGADTEAF
size: few
J: TRBJ1-1
V: TRBV5-1

CDR3: SVNPSGVSYNEQF
size: many
J: TRBJ2-1
V: TRBV29-1

CDR3: SVVGGGWSNEQF
size: few
J: TRBJ2-1
V: TRBV29-1

CDR3: ASSPGGPETQY
size: many
J: TRBJ2-5
V: TRBV7-9

CDR3: AISADRGETQY
size: many
J: TRBJ2-5
V: TRBV10-3

CDR3: SARPVSSYNEQF
size: many
J: TRBJ2-1
V: TRBV20-1

CDR3: AWRTGTGDEQY
size: many
J: TRBJ2-7
V: TRBV30

CDR3: ASRKQGTGANVLT
size: many
J: TRBJ2-6
V: TRBV6-2/TRBV6-3

CDR3: ASSRRGRVISEQY
size: few
J: TRBJ2-7
V: TRBV7-2

CDR3: SFERGRSTDTQY
size: many
J: TRBJ2-3
V: TRBV29-1

CDR3: ATTQGLGLAEQY
size: many
J: TRBJ2-7
V: TRBV10-3

CDR3: ASRARSGGADNEQF
size: -
J: TRBJ2-1
V: TRBV2

CDR3: ASSALIDSYEQY
size: many
J: TRBJ2-7
V: TRBV7-2

CDR3: AWRYGTLSKNIQY
size: many
J: TRBJ2-4
V: TRBV30

CDR3: SATRGGGQETQY
size: many
J: TRBJ2-5
V: TRBV20-1

CDR3: ASSLGAFSGRAGDTQY
size: many
J: TRBJ2-3
V: TRBV11-2

CDR3: SATTGAQETQY
size: -
J: TRBJ2-5
V: TRBV20-1

CDR3: ASSLATGDRQY
size: many
J: TRBJ2-7
V: TRBV7-3